This section outlines one T cell receptor (beta chain) sequence together with its context. The PCR made use of 60 Vbeta and 13 Jbeta primers. Sequencing was performed with immunoSEQ multiplex PCR; in TCRdb, only in-frame clones are kept and a portion is missing. The sample includes about 160,000 clones, about three quarters of them seen just once. The data originate from a study of cytomegalovirus exposure and HLA in healthy donors. The sequence came from a middle-aged woman in good health and CMV-seropositive. Sequenced material: PBMCs.

The CDR3 sequence: CASSTTGVTEAFF. CDR3 in DNA: TGTGCCAGTAGTACGACAGGGGTCACTGAAGCTTTCTTT. The V gene is TRBV19, the J gene TRBJ1-1; 8 bases line up with TRBD1. This CDR3 contains 13 residues. Trimming removed 4 bases from V and 4 bases from J; junction bases left unmatched: 2. CDR1 LNHDA and CDR2 SQIVND come from the germline V gene (reference sequence).